Below, 14 T cell receptor beta chains from the same sample are listed, as sequenced in a study of T-cell memory formation after mild COVID-19. TCRdb passed the 5' RACE reads through MiXCR, listing each CDR3 protein once. The table lists approximately 150,000 distinct CDR3 sequences, roughly a fifth of them singletons. Material for sequencing was PBMCs or a T cell subset sorted from them (not recorded which). All receptors come from an adult woman who had mild COVID-19 (a few samples of this study predate the infection). Cell type and time point are not known.

This rearrangement joins TRBV19 to TRBJ1-6; 9 nucleotides line up with TRBD1. With V trimmed by 7 bases and J by 5 bases, 6 bases remained unmatched. This CDR3 has 15 residues. Germline V gives CDR1 LNHDA, CDR2 SQIVND (reference sequence). Here the CDR3 DNA reads TGTGCCAGTAACCAACAGGGGGCGCATAATTCACCCCTCCACTTT. Encoded protein: CASNQQGAHNSPLHF.

The chain couples TRBV4-1 to TRBJ1-2, with D possibly TRBD1 on 6 matching bases. The germline V gene encodes CDR1 MGHRA and CDR2 YSYEKL. This CDR3 spans 17 amino acids. The V and J ends lost 0 bases and 6 bases respectively, with 20 bases between them. CDR3 nucleotide sequence: TGCGCCAGCAGCCAAGACCCAGCCCGGGGGCGCCTGAATGGCTACACCTTC. It translates to CASSQDPARGRLNGYTF.

A few counts support this clonotype. The rearrangement links TRBV7-6 to TRBJ2-1, with D uncertain. The V gene lost 1 base and the J gene lost 4 bases, with 11 bases spanning the gap. Germline V gene lookup returns CDR1 SGHVS and CDR2 FNYEAQ. The CDR3 is 15 residues long. The CDR3: CASSLELGRYNEQFF. The CDR3 coding sequence is TGTGCCAGCAGCTTAGAATTGGGCAGGTACAATGAGCAGTTCTTC.

This chain connects TRBV29-1 to TRBJ2-7, with 8 positions matching TRBD2. The CDR3 spans 14 residues. Germline V gives CDR1 SQVTM, CDR2 ANQGSEA. The junction had 8 bases not matched to a gene; V was cut back by 5 bases and J by 2 bases. The CDR3 sequence is CSVRERGKPYEQYF. The CDR3 DNA reads TGCAGCGTTCGTGAGCGGGGGAAACCCTACGAGCAGTACTTC.

This chain uses TRBV12-3 or TRBV12-4 with TRBJ2-7; the match to TRBD2 covers 11 bases. CDR3 size: 14 residues. V dropped 4 bases and J dropped 5; count of bases not matched to a gene: 4. The CDR3: CASSSSGGYDEQYF. The CDR3 coding sequence is TGTGCCAGCAGTTCTAGCGGGGGGTACGACGAGCAGTACTTC.

V usage is TRBV29-1 and J usage is TRBJ2-2, with 9 bases that match TRBD2. CDR3 size: 13 residues. J gave up 6 bases and V 6 bases, and 5 bases lay outside the gene matches. Germline-derived CDR1 and CDR2 are SQVTM and ANQGSEA. The DNA for the CDR3 is TGCAGCGTGGCGGGGGGGGCGGCCGGGGAGCTGTTTTTT. This gives the protein CSVAGGAAGELFF.

This clonotype has only a few counts. The rearrangement links TRBV20-1 to TRBJ2-5; TRBD1 or TRBD2 may be the D gene (6 bases each). V lost 0 bases to trimming and J lost 5 bases, with 13 bases between them. This CDR3 has 14 residues. Germline assignment: CDR1 DFQATT and CDR2 SNEGSKA (reference sequence). The CDR3 nucleotides are TGCAGTGCTAGAGATCGCCTAGGGGGGGAGACCCAGTACTTC. Its protein is CSARDRLGGETQYF.

The sample holds many counts of this clonotype. The V gene is TRBV29-1, the J gene TRBJ2-1; D is possibly TRBD1 (5 bases). V lost 8 bases and J lost 9, with 20 bases in between. CDR1 SQVTM and CDR2 ANQGSEA come from the germline V gene. The CDR3 contains 13 residues. CDR3 sequence: CSTRAQGSSEQFF. CDR3 nucleotides: TGCAGCACAAGAGCCCAGGGATCCAGTGAGCAGTTCTTC.

This clonotype came up a few times. V and J are TRBV11-3 and TRBJ2-5; TRBD2 might be the D (6 bases). The ends were cut back, 5 bases at V and 9 bases at J, with 25 bases in the middle. The length of the CDR3 is 16 residues. Looked up from germline, CDR1 is SGHNT and CDR2 is YENEEA. The CDR3 protein is CASSPRDSLPTRAQYF. As DNA, the CDR3 is TGTGCCAGCAGCCCCCGGGACTCTTTACCCACAAGGGCCCAGTACTTC. The variable domain in full, with the rest retrieved from reference TRBV11-3 and TRBJ2-5, is EAGVVQSPRYKIIEKKQPVAFWCNPISGHNTLYWYLQNLGQGPELLIRYENEEAVDDSQLPKDRFSAERLKGVDSTLKIQPAELGDSAVYLCASSPRDSLPTRAQYFGPGTRLLVL.

V gene TRBV4-3 combines with J gene TRBJ1-2; D might be TRBD1 (6 bases). V was clipped by 0 bases and J by 2 bases, with 13 bases between them. The CDR3 runs to 16 residues. Germline V gene lookup returns CDR1 LGHNA and CDR2 YSLEER. For the CDR3, the DNA is TGCGCCAGCAGCCAAGATGTTTGGGGACAAAACTATGGCTACACCTTC. This translates into CASSQDVWGQNYGYTF.

This chain connects TRBV12-3 or TRBV12-4 to TRBJ1-2; 10 bases align to TRBD1. The trim removed 5 bases at V and 6 bases at J, leaving 9 bases unmatched. This CDR3 has 15 amino acids. The DNA of the CDR3 is TGTGCCAGCAGTCTGAGACAGGGGGCTTTAGATGGCTACACCTTC. Residues: CASSLRQGALDGYTF.

This clonotype was counted only a few times. The chain employs TRBV7-6 and TRBJ2-3, with D perhaps given as TRBD1 or TRBD2 (6 bases each). Germline values: CDR1 SGHVS, CDR2 FNYEAQ. V was shortened by 0 bases and J by 5 bases, with 12 bases between the two germline ends. The CDR3 has 15 amino acids. The DNA of the CDR3 is TGTGCCAGCAGCTTAGCGGGGGGCCAAGGAGATACGCAGTATTTT. It translates to CASSLAGGQGDTQYF.

The rearrangement links TRBV7-3 to TRBJ2-5, with no clear D. The V end lost 1 base, the J end lost 5 bases, and 11 bases lay between the germline ends. This CDR3 region has 14 residues. Germline-derived CDR1 and CDR2 are SGHTA and FQGTGA. The CDR3, as DNA: TGTGCCAGCAGCTTAAACGCTGTTGGGGAGACCCAGTACTTC. Translating it yields CASSLNAVGETQYF.

This clonotype was seen a few times. This chain links TRBV3-1 with TRBJ2-3, with D perhaps TRBD2 (6 bases). Trimming cost V 2 bases and J 2 bases, with 11 bases left between them. This CDR3 region has 15 residues. Per germline, CDR1 LGHDT and CDR2 YNNKEL (reference sequence). CDR3 bases: TGTGCCAGCAGCCAATTAAGCGGGTCCACAGATACGCAGTATTTT. Protein sequence: CASSQLSGSTDTQYF.